A single sample is the source of the 12 T cell receptor beta chains below, sequenced in a study of shared clonotypes between healthy human individuals. Profiling relied on immunoSEQ multiplex PCR, and the TCRdb table lists in-frame clones only, not all of them. The table has roughly 1.4 million clones, approximately 98.5% seen once. The sample comprised naive CD4+ T cells sorted from blood. The subset here: CD45RA+ positively selected. These receptors all stem from a man younger than 45 in good health.

V and J are TRBV28 and TRBJ2-5; 11 bases map to TRBD2. The CDR3 has 18 residues. The germline V gene encodes CDR1 MDHEN and CDR2 SYDVKM. V dropped 10 bases and J dropped 5; count of bases not matched to a gene: 21. The DNA of the CDR3 is TGTGCCACTATGGGACTAGCGGCCCTCCCCCGCTTCCAGGAGACCCAGTACTTC. The encoded protein is CATMGLAALPRFQETQYF.

Comments on this clone: The sample contains more than one DNA sequence encoding this CDR3. The V and J genes are TRBV11-2 and TRBJ2-2, with D unresolved. Germline V gene sequence: CDR1 SGHAT, CDR2 FQNNGV. The CDR3 covers 13 residues. Trimming stripped 1 base from V and 5 bases from J, with 5 bases between. The CDR3 loop is CASSLARTGELFF. The DNA for the CDR3 is TGTGCCAGCAGCTTAGCTAGAACCGGGGAGCTGTTTTTT. The variable domain in full, completed from reference TRBV11-2 and TRBJ2-2, reads EAGVAQSPRYKIIEKRQSVAFWCNPISGHATLYWYQQILGQGPKLLIQFQNNGVVDDSQLPKDRFSAERLKGVDSTLKIQPAKLEDSAVYLCASSLARTGELFFGEGSRLTVL.

The V call is TRBV28, the J call TRBJ1-2; D is perhaps TRBD1 (6 bases). CDR1 is MDHEN, CDR2 SYDVKM, per germline. The V end was cut by 6 bases, the J end by 2 bases, with 16 bases between. This CDR3 has 15 amino acids. The CDR3 nucleotides are TGTGCCAGCAGCCTCGGGGGCCTTCAAAACTATGGCTACACCTTC. Translating it yields CASSLGGLQNYGYTF.

The CDR3 loop reads CASSQEDRGYQETQYF. The CDR3 nucleotides are TGCGCCAGCAGCCAAGAAGACAGGGGATACCAAGAGACCCAGTACTTC. The J gene is TRBJ2-5, the V gene TRBV4-1; TRBD1 matches 8 bases. With V trimmed by 0 bases and J by 0 bases, 3 bases remained unmatched. This CDR3 contains 16 residues. Germline V CDR1 and CDR2: MGHRA, YSYEKL.

The chain couples TRBV6-4 to TRBJ2-2; 7 positions agree with TRBD1. The V gene's germline CDR1 is MRHNA and CDR2 SNTAGT. The CDR3 totals 13 residues. Trimming removed 6 bases from V and 6 bases from J; junction bases left unmatched: 4. CDR3 loop: CASSGQEAGELFF. CDR3 in DNA: TGTGCCAGCAGCGGACAGGAGGCCGGGGAGCTGTTTTTT.

The genes are TRBV4-1 and TRBJ2-7; 15 bases are shared with TRBD2. Germline-derived CDR1 and CDR2 are MGHRA and YSYEKL. Losses at the gene ends were 4 bases for V and 4 bases for J; bases not matched to a gene: 5. The CDR3 runs to 16 residues. CDR3 sequence (DNA): TGCGCCAGCAGCCTCGGGACTAGCGGGAGGTTGTACGAGCAGTACTTC. Protein sequence: CASSLGTSGRLYEQYF.

The chain has TRBV11-3 and TRBJ2-3; D ambiguous. This CDR3 has 14 amino acids. The germline gives CDR1 SGHNT, CDR2 YENEEA. Trimming cost V 5 bases and J 0 bases, with 9 bases left between them. CDR3: CASSRRTSTDTQYF. The CDR3 DNA reads TGTGCCAGCAGCCGAAGGACCAGCACAGATACGCAGTATTTT.

This chain uses TRBV5-1 with TRBJ2-7, with D possibly TRBD2 on 6 matching bases. Trimming stripped 9 bases from V and 2 bases from J, with 18 bases between. The CDR3 is made up of 14 amino acids. Germline V CDR1 and CDR2: SGHRS, YFSETQ. CDR3 amino acids: CATLVRREAYEQYF. CDR3 coding DNA: TGCGCCACCCTTGTTAGGCGGGAAGCCTACGAGCAGTACTTC.

This chain connects TRBV30 to TRBJ2-5, with D uncertain. Germline lookup yields CDR1 GTSNPN and CDR2 SVGIG (reference sequence). V shed 0 bases and J shed 2 bases, with 7 bases lying between them. The CDR3 is 13 amino acids. The CDR3 DNA sequence: TGTGCCTGGAGTGTTCAGAGTCAAGAGACCCAGTACTTC. Translated: CAWSVQSQETQYF.

The V gene is TRBV5-6, the J gene TRBJ2-5; 8 bases are a match to TRBD1. The CDR3 is 16 amino acids. Trimming cost V 4 bases and J 0 bases; bases outside gene matches: 8. Germline V gene data show CDR1 as SGHDT and CDR2 as YYEEEE. CDR3 sequence reads: CASSPLGTGHQETQYF. DNA of the CDR3: TGTGCCAGCAGCCCTCTCGGGACAGGACACCAAGAGACCCAGTACTTC. Full variable domain (missing parts from reference TRBV5-6 and TRBJ2-5): DAGVTQSPTHLIKTRGQQVTLRCSPKSGHDTVSWYQQALGQGPQFIFQYYEEEERQRGNFPDRFSGHQFPNYSSELNVNALLLGDSALYLCASSPLGTGHQETQYFGPGTRLLVL.

This clone was recorded only once. CDR3 in DNA: TGTGCCAGCAGCCCATGGGGGCTTAATGAGCAGTTCTTC. It codes for CASSPWGLNEQFF. The chain has TRBV5-8 and TRBJ2-1; TRBD1 is a possible D gene (6 bases). Trimming removed 4 bases from V and 7 bases from J, with 12 bases in between. Germline V gene lookup returns CDR1 SGHTS and CDR2 YDEGEE. The CDR3 loop spans 13 amino acids.

The V gene is TRBV6-6, the J gene TRBJ2-7; TRBD1 or TRBD2 may be the D gene (5 bases each). The CDR3 consists of 15 residues. Trimming stripped 2 bases from V and 6 bases from J, with 17 bases between. Germline lookup yields CDR1 MNHNY and CDR2 SVGAGI (reference sequence). As DNA, the CDR3 is TGTGCCAGCAGTTACCGGCCCCGGGACGGAGCCGAGCAGTACTTC. Translation gives CASSYRPRDGAEQYF.